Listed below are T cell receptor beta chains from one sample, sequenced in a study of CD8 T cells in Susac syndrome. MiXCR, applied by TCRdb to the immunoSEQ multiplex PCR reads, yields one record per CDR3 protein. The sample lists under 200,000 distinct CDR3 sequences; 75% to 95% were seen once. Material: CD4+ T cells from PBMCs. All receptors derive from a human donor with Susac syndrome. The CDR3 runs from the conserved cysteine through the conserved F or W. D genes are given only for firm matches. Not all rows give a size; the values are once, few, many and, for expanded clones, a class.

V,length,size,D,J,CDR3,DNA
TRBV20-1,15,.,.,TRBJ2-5,CSARDPRDPQETQYF,TGCAGTGCTAGAGATCCGCGGGACCCTCAAGAGACCCAGTACTTC
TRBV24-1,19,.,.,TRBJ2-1,CATSDVAVGGPPKHNEQFF,TGTGCCACCAGTGACGTCGCCGTGGGGGGGCCACCAAAACACAATGAGCAGTTCTTC
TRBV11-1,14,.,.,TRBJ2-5,CASSLALRRETQYF,TGTGCCAGCAGCTTGGCCCTACGGAGGGAGACCCAGTACTTC
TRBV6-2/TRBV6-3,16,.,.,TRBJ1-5,CASSYLAGKSNQPQHF,TGTGCCAGCAGTTACTTAGCTGGGAAAAGCAATCAGCCCCAGCATTTT
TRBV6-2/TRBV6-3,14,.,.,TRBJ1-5,CASSYQGYNQPQHF,TGTGCCAGCAGTTACCAGGGGTACAATCAGCCCCAGCATTTT
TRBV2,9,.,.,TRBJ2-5,CASGETQYF,TGTGCCAGCGGGGAGACCCAGTACTTC
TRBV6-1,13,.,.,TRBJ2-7,CASSEAQDYEQYF,TGTGCCAGCAGTGAAGCTCAGGACTACGAGCAGTACTTC
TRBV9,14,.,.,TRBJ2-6,CASSVVTGANVLTF,TGTGCCAGCAGCGTGGTTACTGGGGCCAACGTCCTGACTTTC
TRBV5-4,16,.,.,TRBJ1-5,CASSPKAGESNQPQHF,TGTGCCAGCAGCCCCAAGGCAGGGGAGAGCAATCAGCCCCAGCATTTT
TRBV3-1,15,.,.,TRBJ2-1,CASSQDTSRYNEQFF,TGTGCCAGCAGCCAAGATACTAGCCGCTACAATGAGCAGTTCTTC
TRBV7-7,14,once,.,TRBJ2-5,CASGPHEVSETQYF,TGTGCTAGCGGCCCCCACGAAGTGTCGGAGACCCAGTACTTC
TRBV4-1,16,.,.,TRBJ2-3,CASSQVVGGRGDTQYF,TGCGCCAGCAGCCAAGTTGTCGGGGGCAGAGGGGATACGCAGTATTTT
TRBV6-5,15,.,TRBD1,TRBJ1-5,CASSPGTGNNQPQHF,TGTGCCAGCAGTCCCGGGACAGGGAACAATCAGCCCCAGCATTTT
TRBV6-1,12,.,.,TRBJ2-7,CASSEVTYEQYF,TGTGCCAGCAGTGAAGTCACCTACGAGCAGTACTTC
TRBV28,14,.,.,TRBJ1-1,CASSSRTRFAEAFF,TGTGCCAGCAGTTCCCGGACGAGATTCGCTGAAGCTTTCTTT
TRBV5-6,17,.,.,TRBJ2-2,CASSGVNRDPSTGELFF,TGTGCCAGCAGCGGAGTGAACAGGGATCCGAGCACCGGGGAGCTGTTTTTT
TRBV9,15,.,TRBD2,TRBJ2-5,CASSKGLAGKETQYF,TGTGCCAGCAGCAAGGGACTAGCGGGGAAAGAGACCCAGTACTTC
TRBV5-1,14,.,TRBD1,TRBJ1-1,CASSWGQVRTEAFF,TGCGCCAGCAGCTGGGGACAGGTGAGGACTGAAGCTTTCTTT
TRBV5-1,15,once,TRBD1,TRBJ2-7,CASSLFGTENYEQYF,TGCGCCAGCAGCTTGTTTGGGACAGAGAACTACGAGCAGTACTTC
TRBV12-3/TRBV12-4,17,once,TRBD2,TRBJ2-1,CASSLRGGPSSYNEQFF,TGTGCCAGCAGTTTACGGGGGGGCCCCAGCTCCTACAATGAGCAGTTCTTC
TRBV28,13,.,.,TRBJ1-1,CASSLFSRNEAFF,TGTGCCAGCAGTTTATTTAGTAGGAATGAAGCTTTCTTT
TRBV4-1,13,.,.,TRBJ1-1,CASSQDLGTEAFF,TGCGCCAGCAGCCAAGATCTAGGCACTGAAGCTTTCTTT
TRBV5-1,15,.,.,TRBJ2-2,CASSTRDPAAGELFF,TGCGCCAGCAGCACAAGGGACCCCGCGGCCGGGGAGCTGTTTTTT
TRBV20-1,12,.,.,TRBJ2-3,CSARQVPGTQYF,TGCAGTGCTCGACAGGTCCCCGGTACGCAGTATTTT